These 21 T cell receptor beta chains came from one sample sequenced in a study of cytomegalovirus exposure and HLA in healthy donors. Assay used: immunoSEQ multiplex PCR; TCRdb lists only in-frame clones, some missing. The sample includes about 98,000 clones, roughly 85% of them seen just once. Sequenced sample: PBMCs. These receptors came from a woman aged 25 to 39 in good health and CMV-seronegative.

The rearrangement links TRBV5-1 to TRBJ2-7; D might be TRBD1 (6 bases). CDR1 is SGHRS, CDR2 YFSETQ, per germline. The V end was cut by 7 bases, the J end by 4 bases, with 21 bases between. The CDR3 spans 15 residues. Here the CDR3 reads CASDPTGNKGYEQYF. CDR3 sequence (DNA): TGCGCCAGCGACCCTACAGGGAACAAAGGATACGAGCAGTACTTC. Based on the CDR3 plus reference TRBV5-1 and TRBJ2-7, the full variable domain is KAGVTQTPRYLIKTRGQQVTLSCSPISGHRSVSWYQQTPGQGLQFLFEYFSETQRNKGNFPGRFSGRQFSNSRSEMNVSTLELGDSALYLCASDPTGNKGYEQYFGPGTRLTVT.

The chain uses TRBV27 and TRBJ1-4, with D unclear. The CDR3 extends over 14 amino acids. V shed 0 bases and J shed 8 bases, with 10 bases lying between them. Germline CDR1 is MNHEY and CDR2 is SMNVEV (reference sequence). CDR3 residues: CASSLSGMHEKLFF. As DNA, the CDR3 is TGTGCCAGCAGTTTATCCGGGATGCACGAAAAACTGTTTTTT.

The chain combines TRBV25-1 with TRBJ2-1, with TRBD2 matching 11 bases. The junction had 6 bases not matched to a gene; V was cut back by 3 bases and J by 8 bases. This CDR3 has 15 amino acids. Germline V gene lookup returns CDR1 MGHDK and CDR2 SYGVNS. CDR3 residues: CASSDYSGRADEQFF. In DNA form, the CDR3 reads TGTGCCAGCAGTGATTATAGCGGGAGGGCCGATGAGCAGTTCTTC.

The chain has TRBV18 and TRBJ1-2; 7 bases agree with TRBD1. Trimming cost V 3 bases and J 8 bases; bases outside gene matches: 9. CDR3 length: 14 amino acids. Looked up from germline, CDR1 is KGHSH and CDR2 is LQKENI. The CDR3 loop is CASSPRGTDHGYTF. The CDR3 coding sequence is TGTGCCAGCTCACCCCGGGGGACAGATCACGGCTACACCTTC.

This clone was seen a single time. The CDR3 reads CASSLARVRAGTQFF. Written as DNA, the CDR3 is TGCGCCAGCAGCTTGGCCAGGGTTCGAGCGGGAACGCAGTTCTTC. This chain joins TRBV5-1 and TRBJ2-1; 7 positions agree with TRBD2. The ends lost 0 bases at V and 12 bases at J; junction bases unmatched: 12. CDR1 is SGHRS, CDR2 YFSETQ, per germline. CDR3 length equals 15 residues.

V is TRBV9 and J is TRBJ2-7; 10 bases align to TRBD1. The J segment lost 3 bases and the V segment lost 2 bases, leaving 5 bases of the junction unmatched. The CDR3 is 15 amino acids. Germline assignment: CDR1 SGDLS and CDR2 YYNGEE. The CDR3 protein is CASSVGQGWGYEQYF. CDR3 bases: TGTGCCAGCAGCGTGGGACAGGGGTGGGGCTACGAGCAGTACTTC.

The sample holds a few counts of this clone. The chain employs TRBV25-1 and TRBJ1-2; 7 bases line up with TRBD1. V lost 6 bases, J lost 9 bases, and 13 bases stayed unmatched. CDR3 length equals 14 residues. Germline CDR1 reads MGHDK; CDR2 reads SYGVNS. DNA for the CDR3: TGTGCCAGCAGGGAGGAGGGACAGCTTTCGCGCTACACCTTC. Translating it yields CASREEGQLSRYTF.

The genes are TRBV4-3 and TRBJ2-6; D is possibly TRBD2 (6 bases). The CDR3 covers 18 residues. Trimming removed 3 bases from V and 1 base from J, with 16 bases in between. Germline CDR1 reads LGHNA; CDR2 reads YSLEER. This chain's CDR3 is CASSHAGGDRSGANVLTF. The DNA of the CDR3 is TGCGCCAGCAGCCACGCTGGAGGGGATAGGTCTGGGGCCAACGTCCTGACTTTC.

CDR3 amino acids: CASSLRGLTGGDTDTQYF. DNA of the CDR3: TGTGCCAGCAGCTTACGGGGGTTGACAGGGGGCGACACAGATACGCAGTATTTT. The V gene is TRBV7-3, the J gene TRBJ2-3; 10 bases are shared with TRBD1. The CDR3 is 18 amino acids. V lost 2 bases, J lost 2 bases, and 10 bases stayed unmatched. Germline V gene lookup returns CDR1 SGHTA and CDR2 FQGTGA.

Only a few counts were recorded for this clone. The CDR3 protein is CASSSTRIHEQFF. The CDR3 DNA reads TGTGCCAGCAGCTCCACTAGAATTCATGAGCAGTTCTTC. The chain joins TRBV7-2 to TRBJ2-1; possibly TRBD2 for D (5 bases). V shed 4 bases and J shed 8 bases, with 12 bases lying between them. The CDR3 sequence is 13 residues long. Germline assignment: CDR1 SGHTA and CDR2 FQGNSA. The full variable domain, its missing parts supplied by reference TRBV7-2 and TRBJ2-1, is GAGVSQSPSNKVTEKGKDVELRCDPISGHTALYWYRQSLGQGLEFLIYFQGNSAPDKSGLPSDRFSAERTGGSVSTLTIQRTQQEDSAVYLCASSSTRIHEQFFGPGTRLTVL.

The gene calls are TRBV7-2 and TRBJ2-7; D remains unclear. This CDR3 is 15 amino acids long. V was cut by 3 bases and J by 3 bases, with 15 bases left in between. Germline loops: CDR1 SGHTA, CDR2 FQGNSA. The CDR3 reads CASSFSTPSFYEQYF. The CDR3 bases are TGTGCCAGCAGCTTCAGTACCCCCTCTTTCTACGAGCAGTACTTC.

V usage is TRBV29-1 and J usage is TRBJ1-5, with D possibly being TRBD1 (5 bases). CDR3 length: 13 residues. The V gene's germline CDR1 is SQVTM and CDR2 ANQGSEA. Trimming stripped 6 bases from V and 3 bases from J, with 12 bases between. CDR3 bases: TGCAGCGTAACGCCAGGGTCCAATCAGCCCCAGCATTTT. Residues: CSVTPGSNQPQHF.

This chain connects TRBV5-1 to TRBJ2-1; 11 nucleotides align to TRBD2. V gave up 4 bases and J gave up 7 bases; unmatched junction bases: 10. The CDR3 extends over 16 amino acids. In germline, CDR1 is SGHRS, CDR2 YFSETQ. CDR3 DNA sequence: TGCGCCAGCAGCAGCTTAGCGGGGGGGCGAGGGAATGAGCAGTTCTTC. Protein product: CASSSLAGGRGNEQFF.

The chain carries TRBV27 and TRBJ2-1, with 10 bases lining up with TRBD2. Germline V gene data show CDR1 as MNHEY and CDR2 as SMNVEV (reference sequence). The J segment lost 4 bases and the V segment lost 3 bases, leaving 6 bases of the junction unmatched. This CDR3 contains 16 residues. This CDR3 reads CASSFKRLAGYNEQFF. Here the CDR3 DNA reads TGTGCCAGCAGTTTCAAACGACTAGCGGGTTACAATGAGCAGTTCTTC.

This chain uses TRBV5-1 with TRBJ2-7, with 11 nucleotides matching TRBD2. Unmatched junction bases numbered 2, after V lost 0 bases and J lost 3 bases. This CDR3 region has 15 residues. Germline loops: CDR1 SGHRS, CDR2 YFSETQ. CDR3 bases: TGCGCCAGCAGCTTGGTTACTAGCGGGAGCTACGAGCAGTACTTC. Translation: CASSLVTSGSYEQYF.

The chain joins TRBV7-6 to TRBJ2-7, with D possibly being TRBD1 (5 bases). The CDR3 consists of 15 residues. The V and J ends lost 1 base and 6 bases respectively, with 16 bases between them. Germline V gene data show CDR1 as SGHVS and CDR2 as FNYEAQ. The CDR3 DNA sequence: TGTGCCAGCAGCTTAGGTTCTAGTGGGGCGCCCGAGCAGTACTTC. Amino acid sequence: CASSLGSSGAPEQYF. The whole variable domain, filled in from reference TRBV7-6 and TRBJ2-7, reads GAGVSQSPRYKVTKRGQDVALRCDPISGHVSLYWYRQALGQGPEFLTYFNYEAQQDKSGLPNDRFSAERPEGSISTLTIQRTEQRDSAMYRCASSLGSSGAPEQYFGPGTRLTVT.

The chain couples TRBV29-1 to TRBJ2-5, with a weak D call TRBD2 (6 bases). With 6 bases removed from V and 7 bases from J, the gap between germline ends came to 9 bases. This CDR3 comprises 10 residues. In germline, CDR1 is SQVTM, CDR2 ANQGSEA. CDR3 in DNA: TGCAGCGTGTACGGGGGGACCCAGTACTTC. Its translation is CSVYGGTQYF.

V is TRBV7-2 and J is TRBJ2-2; tentative D call: TRBD1 (5 bases). This CDR3 comprises 14 residues. Trimming stripped 3 bases from V and 6 bases from J, with 11 bases between. Germline assignment: CDR1 SGHTA and CDR2 FQGNSA. CDR3: CASSFRGLSGELFF. The DNA of the CDR3 is TGTGCCAGCAGCTTTAGGGGTTTGTCCGGGGAGCTGTTTTTT.

The chain uses TRBV4-1 and TRBJ2-4, with 8 bases that match TRBD1. Germline CDR1 MGHRA, CDR2 YSYEKL. V lost 1 base to trimming and J lost 4 bases; unmatched junction nucleotides: 9. CDR3 length: 17 residues. The CDR3 is CASSQAVDRALKNIQYF. The CDR3 coding sequence is TGCGCCAGCAGCCAAGCTGTGGACAGGGCCCTAAAAAACATTCAGTACTTC.

The V call is TRBV18, the J call TRBJ2-7; 7 nucleotides agree with TRBD1. This CDR3 is built from 13 residues. Per germline, CDR1 KGHSH and CDR2 LQKENI. The trim removed 2 bases at V and 3 bases at J, leaving 1 base unmatched. The CDR3 DNA reads as TGTGCCAGCTCACCAGACAGGGTCTACGAGCAGTACTTC. Translation: CASSPDRVYEQYF.

The V and J genes are TRBV5-6 and TRBJ1-2; D remains unclear. CDR1 and CDR2 from the germline V gene are SGHDT and YYEEEE. This CDR3 spans 16 amino acids. Trimming left V 1 base short and J 4 bases short, with 17 bases between. The CDR3 loop is CASSLRRQNLPYGYTF. DNA of the CDR3: TGTGCCAGCAGCTTGAGGCGACAAAACTTACCCTATGGCTACACCTTC.